Below, one T cell receptor beta chain is given with its context. Its antigen remains unidentified. The data stem from a study of Ad26.COV2.S vaccination and SARS-CoV-2 variants. Generated by immunoSEQ multiplex PCR, the TCRdb table keeps only in-frame clones and is missing some. The table shows fewer than 500,000 clones, with approximately 92% occurring only once. Treatment of the sample: roughly 18 received Ad26.COV2.S at low or high dose, single or two shots; about 5 received placebo; per-sample allocation not given. Following the first vaccine or placebo injection, samples were taken on day 63. Cohort 1b enrolled adults aged 18-55 years in Boston. This vaccine is an Ad26 vector that expresses the Wuhan-strain SARS-CoV-2 spike. General study points: Total T cell responses, in the TCR breadth and depth analyses, may have been underestimated.

The sequenced sample was peripheral blood, obtained in a trial of Ad26.COV2.S vaccine versus placebo. The source is a person between 18 and 59 years old who received the Ad26.COV2.S COVID-19 vaccine or a placebo.

CDR3 loop: CSVDGGQSSNYGYTF. The CDR3 DNA sequence: TGCAGCGTTGATGGGGGCCAGTCATCTAACTATGGCTACACCTTC. The rearrangement links TRBV29-1 to TRBJ1-2; possibly TRBD1 for D (6 bases). The V gene lost 3 bases and the J gene lost 0 bases, with 14 bases spanning the gap. This CDR3 is built from 15 residues. CDR1 and CDR2 (germline): SQVTM, ANQGSEA. The full variable domain, rest sourced from reference TRBV29-1 and TRBJ1-2, is SAVISQKPSRDICQRGTSLTIQCQVDSQVTMMFWYRQQPGQSLTLIATANQGSEATYESGFVIDKFPISRPNLTFSTLTVSNMSPEDSSIYLCSVDGGQSSNYGYTFGSGTRLTVV.